Each of the 26 T cell receptor beta chains below was sequenced from the same sample in a study of HIV-infected patients and healthy controls (dated by TCRdb to 2014 to 2015). Whole blood was used without cell fractionation, so the repertoire reflected all unsorted peripheral T cells. The library relied on 5' RACE. The sequencer listed for this sample is Illumina MiSeq. Using SuperScript III with primers targeting the alpha and beta constant regions, around 550 ng of RNA was reverse transcribed. Separate libraries for the alpha and beta chains were generated through chain-specific third strand synthesis that incorporated multiplexing indices. TCRdb took the public reads, trimmed them with fastp at Q25, ran MiXCR for clone calling and kept in-frame beta chains. Rows matching on CDR3 protein sequence are summarized as one entry with the most common DNA and genes. This sample has over 9,000 distinct CDR3 sequences in its table, and 8% of those were observed once. Jointly, the top ten make up 30% to 40% of the sample.

The sequences come from blood, collected before antiretroviral therapy. These receptors originate from an adult with HIV infection. The donor label of this sample is uncertain.

This clonotype was seen many times. This sequence joins TRBV5-5 and TRBJ2-5; D not resolved. The CDR3 sequence is 14 residues long. V was trimmed by 4 bases and J by 5 bases, leaving 15 bases between them. Germline CDR1 and CDR2: SGHKS and YYEKEE (reference sequence). In DNA form, the CDR3 reads TGTGCCAGCAGCCCCGACCCCTGGACGGAGACCCAGTACTTC. Its translation is CASSPDPWTETQYF.

This clonotype was detected a few times. V is TRBV7-2 and J is TRBJ1-4; 9 bases fit TRBD1. CDR1 SGHTA and CDR2 FQGNSA come from the germline V gene. The junction had 9 bases not matched to a gene; V was cut back by 5 bases and J by 8 bases. The CDR3 totals 15 residues. The CDR3 DNA reads as TGTGCCAGCAGCAGTCGACAGGGGGGCTGGGAAAAACTGTTTTTT. Translated: CASSSRQGGWEKLFF.

This clonotype was seen repeatedly, ten times or more. The chain combines TRBV3-1 with TRBJ2-1, with unresolved D. Per germline, CDR1 LGHDT and CDR2 YNNKEL (reference sequence). The CDR3 is made up of 12 amino acids. V was pared by 0 bases and J by 3 bases, with 0 bases between. For the CDR3, the DNA is TGTGCCAGCAGCCAAGACTACAATGAGCAGTTCTTC. It translates to CASSQDYNEQFF.

This clonotype was seen many times. This sequence joins TRBV7-6 and TRBJ1-2, with TRBD1 matching over 9 bases. V shed 3 bases and J 4 bases; nucleotides not matched to a gene: 6. This CDR3 region has 15 residues. Germline CDR1 reads SGHVS; CDR2 reads FNYEAQ. The CDR3 region has the DNA TGTGCCAGCAGCTTCCGGGACAGGGATCCCTATGGCTACACCTTC. It is translated as CASSFRDRDPYGYTF.

This clonotype has at least ten counts. The chain employs TRBV12-3 or TRBV12-4 and TRBJ1-1; D might be TRBD1 (5 bases). This CDR3 is built from 14 residues. With 7 bases removed from V and 0 bases from J, the gap between germline ends came to 12 bases. CDR3 nucleotides: TGTGCCAGCACCATGGGGCAGCTGAACACTGAAGCTTTCTTT. Translation: CASTMGQLNTEAFF.

This clonotype is labeled as medium-sized. The J gene is TRBJ2-3, the V gene TRBV7-8, with 8 bases lining up with TRBD1. Trimming took 1 base from V and 3 from J; bases not matched to a gene: 9. The CDR3 extends over 17 amino acids. Germline CDR1 is SGHVS and CDR2 is FQNEAQ. CDR3 protein: CASSLGGQGAQTDTQYF. In DNA, the CDR3 is TGTGCCAGCAGCTTAGGGGGGCAGGGGGCGCAGACAGATACGCAGTATTTT.

This clonotype has at least ten counts. This rearrangement joins TRBV18 to TRBJ1-1; D gene ambiguous. CDR3 length: 14 amino acids. V lost 3 bases and J 6 bases, leaving 14 bases between the germline ends. Germline lookup yields CDR1 KGHSH and CDR2 LQKENI. The CDR3 loop reads CASSPFGGLAEAFF. CDR3 in DNA: TGTGCCAGCTCACCCTTCGGAGGTCTCGCTGAAGCTTTCTTT.

This clonotype occurred many times. The V call is TRBV28, the J call TRBJ2-1; D is ambiguous. Germline values: CDR1 MDHEN, CDR2 SYDVKM. The germline V and J ends were trimmed by 10 bases and 7 bases, with 11 bases remaining between them. This CDR3 contains 11 residues. CDR3 in DNA: TGTGCCACTTACGCCACGAATGAGCAGTTCTTC. Residues: CATYATNEQFF.

This clonotype is medium-sized. V and J are TRBV4-1 and TRBJ2-3, with D hard to call. V lost 1 base and J 6 bases, leaving 11 bases between the germline ends. The CDR3 has 14 residues. Germline V gene data show CDR1 as MGHRA and CDR2 as YSYEKL. The chain's CDR3 is CASSQVVGVDTQYF. CDR3 sequence (DNA): TGCGCCAGCAGCCAAGTGGTGGGTGTGGATACGCAGTATTTT.

In this sample, this clonotype turned up a few times. The rearrangement links TRBV6-6 to TRBJ2-7, with D perhaps TRBD2 (5 bases). This CDR3 contains 16 residues. V lost 5 bases to trimming and J lost 2 bases, with 19 bases between them. CDR1 is MNHNY and CDR2 is SVGAGI in the germline V gene (reference sequence). The CDR3 DNA is TGTGCCAGCAGTCTCCGAAGCGGACCTATTACCTACGAGCAGTACTTC. Its protein product is CASSLRSGPITYEQYF.

The chain joins TRBV6-1 to TRBJ1-2; no definite D call. The V gene lost 1 base and the J gene lost 8 bases, with 17 bases spanning the gap. This CDR3 has 15 amino acids. Germline assignment: CDR1 MNHNS and CDR2 SASEGT. DNA of the CDR3: TGTGCCAGCAGTGAAGTGGGCCGGGGATTGGACGGCTACACCTTC. It encodes CASSEVGRGLDGYTF.

This clonotype was detected many times. This chain joins TRBV9 and TRBJ2-1, with TRBD2 identical over 7 bases. Trimming took 0 bases from V and 0 from J; bases not matched to a gene: 3. This CDR3 is 16 amino acids long. CDR1 and CDR2 (germline): SGDLS, YYNGEE. The CDR3 DNA follows: TGTGCCAGCAGCGTAGGTGGCGGGAGCTCCTACAATGAGCAGTTCTTC. This sequence encodes CASSVGGGSSYNEQFF.

The rearrangement links TRBV29-1 to TRBJ2-1; TRBD2 might be the D (6 bases). The CDR3 is 12 residues long. In germline, CDR1 is SQVTM, CDR2 ANQGSEA. V lost 7 bases, J lost 7 bases, and 14 bases lay in between. The CDR3 protein is CSARETGNEQFF. The CDR3 DNA follows: TGCAGCGCCCGGGAGACGGGGAATGAGCAGTTCTTC.

This clonotype was observed many times. The chain combines TRBV9 with TRBJ1-4; TRBD1 aligns across 7 bases. The CDR3 is 16 amino acids. The germline V gene encodes CDR1 SGDLS and CDR2 YYNGEE. Trimming removed 0 bases from V and 3 bases from J; junction bases left unmatched: 5. The chain's CDR3 is CASSVAGGSANEKLFF. In nucleotides, the CDR3 is TGTGCCAGCAGCGTAGCAGGGGGATCGGCTAATGAAAAACTGTTTTTT.

Ten or more counts support this clonotype. The chain couples TRBV12-2 to TRBJ1-5. TRBV12-2 is a pseudogene. The CDR3 spans 17 residues. Here the CDR3 DNA reads TGTGCAAGTCGCTTAGCTGGGCAACTTTATAGCAATCAGCCCCAGCATTTT. Encoded protein: CASRLAGQLYSNQPQHF.

This clonotype was observed a few times. The genes are TRBV7-9 and TRBJ2-2; no firm D call. V was pared by 1 base and J by 7 bases, with 7 bases between. The CDR3 has 13 amino acids. Germline V gene data show CDR1 as SEHNR and CDR2 as FQNEAQ (reference sequence). The CDR3 nucleotides read TGTGCCAGCAGCTTAGTTGATAGCGGGGAGCTGTTTTTT. Amino acids: CASSLVDSGELFF.

This clonotype came up many times. The chain is built from TRBV6-1 and TRBJ1-1; D may be TRBD1 (5 bases). The length of the CDR3 is 15 residues. CDR1 is MNHNS and CDR2 is SASEGT in the germline V gene. V was cut by 10 bases and J by 4 bases, with 22 bases left in between. The CDR3 protein is CATITSPQGFTEAFF. CDR3 DNA sequence: TGTGCCACTATCACGTCACCGCAGGGCTTCACTGAAGCTTTCTTT.

This clonotype was recorded many times. The gene calls are TRBV5-6 and TRBJ1-3; 9 nucleotides align to TRBD1. J lost 3 bases, V lost 4 bases, and 5 bases had no gene match. This CDR3 contains 15 residues. Germline-derived CDR1 and CDR2 are SGHDT and YYEEEE. This CDR3 reads CASSPGQGSGNTIYF. DNA of the CDR3: TGTGCCAGCAGCCCCGGACAGGGGAGTGGAAACACCATATATTTT.

This clonotype was recorded many times. The chain uses TRBV5-6 and TRBJ2-7, with D unclear. V was shortened by 1 base and J by 7 bases, with 6 bases between the two germline ends. Germline CDR1 and CDR2: SGHDT and YYEEEE. The CDR3 is 11 amino acids. CDR3 in DNA: TGTGCCAGCAGCTTGTTAGGGGAGCAGTACTTC. Amino acid sequence: CASSLLGEQYF.

This clonotype was counted many times. This sequence joins TRBV5-1 and TRBJ2-3; unclear D gene. The ends were cut back, 4 bases at V and 5 bases at J, with 8 bases in the middle. Germline V gene sequence: CDR1 SGHRS, CDR2 YFSETQ. CDR3 size: 12 residues. As DNA, the CDR3 is TGCGCCAGCAGCCGACAAGGAGATACGCAGTATTTT. Translating it yields CASSRQGDTQYF. The full variable domain, completed using reference TRBV5-1 and TRBJ2-3, is KAGVTQTPRYLIKTRGQQVTLSCSPISGHRSVSWYQQTPGQGLQFLFEYFSETQRNKGNFPGRFSGRQFSNSRSEMNVSTLELGDSALYLCASSRQGDTQYFGPGTRLTVL.

The rearrangement links TRBV29-1 to TRBJ1-1, with 9 bases that match TRBD1. From germline, CDR1 is SQVTM and CDR2 ANQGSEA. Germline trimming cut 7 bases from V and 2 bases from J; bases unmatched to any gene: 8. The CDR3 runs 14 residues. The CDR3 bases are TGCAGCGGGAAAAGGGGACAGGGAAACACTGAAGCTTTCTTT. It is translated as CSGKRGQGNTEAFF.

The CDR3 DNA sequence: TGTGCCTGGAGTGTACCCCGGCGATCCCTCTCCGATGAGCAGTTCTTC. Translated, it gives CAWSVPRRSLSDEQFF. The gene calls are TRBV30 and TRBJ2-1, with D hard to call. Germline V gene sequence: CDR1 GTSNPN, CDR2 SVGIG (reference sequence). V lost 0 bases, J lost 8 bases, and 20 bases lay in between. This CDR3 has 16 residues. The whole variable domain, remainder taken from reference TRBV30 and TRBJ2-1, is SQTIHQWPATLVQPVGSPLSLECTVEGTSNPNLYWYRQAAGRGLQLLFYSVGIGQISSEVPQNLSASRPQDRQFILSSKKLLLSDSGFYLCAWSVPRRSLSDEQFFGPGTRLTVL.

The chain is built from TRBV10-3 and TRBJ2-3; TRBD1 aligns across 7 bases. CDR3 size: 15 residues. Germline CDR1 ENHRY, CDR2 SYGVKD. V was pared by 0 bases and J by 2 bases, with 2 bases of the junction left unmatched. The CDR3 loop is CAISESDRTTDTQYF. CDR3 bases: TGTGCCATCAGTGAGTCGGACAGGACCACAGATACGCAGTATTTT.

This clonotype was counted many times. This rearrangement joins TRBV20-1 to TRBJ2-5, with TRBD2 matching 7 bases. The germline gives CDR1 DFQATT, CDR2 SNEGSKA (reference sequence). V dropped 7 bases and J dropped 1; count of bases not matched to a gene: 3. There are 12 residues in the CDR3. The chain's CDR3 is CSVAGVQETQYF. CDR3 nucleotides: TGCAGTGTTGCGGGAGTCCAAGAGACCCAGTACTTC.

This clonotype is classed as medium-sized. For the CDR3, the DNA is TGTGCCAGCAGTCCACGGACCGGGACGTACCAAGAGACCCAGTACTTC. This codes for CASSPRTGTYQETQYF. V gene TRBV28 combines with J gene TRBJ2-5; either TRBD1 or TRBD2 may supply D (5 bases each). There are 16 residues in the CDR3. Germline values: CDR1 MDHEN, CDR2 SYDVKM. The V gene lost 5 bases and the J gene lost 0 bases, with 16 bases spanning the gap.

This clonotype was counted between two and nine times. V and J are TRBV7-9 and TRBJ2-2; D remains ambiguous. Germline V gene data show CDR1 as SEHNR and CDR2 as FQNEAQ (reference sequence). Deletions cut 3 bases from V and 4 bases from J, with 12 bases between. This CDR3 spans 15 amino acids. The CDR3 sequence is CASSFRPSVTGELFF. Here the CDR3 DNA reads TGTGCCAGCAGCTTTCGGCCTTCCGTCACCGGGGAGCTGTTTTTT.